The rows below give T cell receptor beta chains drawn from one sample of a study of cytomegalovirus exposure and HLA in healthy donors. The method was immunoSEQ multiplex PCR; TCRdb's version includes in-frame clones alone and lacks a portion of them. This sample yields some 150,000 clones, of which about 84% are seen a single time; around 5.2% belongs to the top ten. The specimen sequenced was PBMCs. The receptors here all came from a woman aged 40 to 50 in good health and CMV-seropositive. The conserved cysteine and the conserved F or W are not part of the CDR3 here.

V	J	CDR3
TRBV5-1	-	ASSLIPGTSVNEQY
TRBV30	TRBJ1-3	AWGGTGPGNTIY
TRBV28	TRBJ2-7	ASSLGPSEQY
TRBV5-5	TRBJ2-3	ASSLRAGRTDTQY
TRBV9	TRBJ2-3	ASSVAFGLAGSSTDTQY
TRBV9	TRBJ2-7	ASSPSTREGAPYEQY
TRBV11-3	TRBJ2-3	ASSPRTSGVGSRTDTQY
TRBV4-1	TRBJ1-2	ASSQYPAFDGYT
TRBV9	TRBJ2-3	ASSVGASGSADTQY
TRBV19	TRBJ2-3	ASTTGVPDTQY